This T cell receptor beta chain was identified in a study of technical replicates of blood from several donors. This clone rates as large. Germline CDR1 ENHRY, CDR2 SYGVKD. The junction had 23 bases not matched to a gene; V was cut back by 7 bases and J by 2 bases. CDR3 size: 19 residues. Profiling relied on immunoSEQ multiplex PCR, and the TCRdb table lists in-frame clones only, not all of them. Of 40,000 to 60,000 clones in the sample, around nine tenths were seen once. Source material: PBMCs. The sequence derives from a human donor in good health. Some clones in this sample may be carry-over from other donors' samples. This chain uses TRBV10-3 with TRBJ2-7; TRBD2 matches at 7 bases. This CDR3 is CAINGGGKVGLRVTYEQYF. The CDR3 nucleotides are TGTGCCATCAATGGGGGAGGGAAGGTCGGTTTGCGGGTAACCTACGAGCAGTACTTC.